This record concerns one T cell receptor (beta chain) sequence. The method was immunoSEQ multiplex PCR; TCRdb's version includes in-frame clones alone and lacks a portion of them. This sample has around 80,000 clones, with 94% found just once. The data derive from a study of technical replicates of blood from several donors. Germline V gene lookup returns CDR1 SGHDT and CDR2 YYEEEE. The V and J ends lost 5 bases and 1 base respectively, with 15 bases between them. The CDR3 has 15 residues. The TCR was taken from a human donor in good health. The V and J genes are TRBV5-6 and TRBJ1-1; D is unresolved. Material: T cells isolated from PBMCs. The CDR3 here is CASRLLGGTNTEAFF. The CDR3 DNA reads TGTGCCAGCAGATTACTGGGAGGAACGAACACTGAAGCTTTCTTT.